Listed below are T cell receptor beta chains from one sample, sequenced in a study of blood T cell repertoires in COVID-19. Method: immunoSEQ multiplex PCR; TCRdb's copy keeps in-frame clones and lacks some. The sample carries 150,000 to 160,000 clones, less than 90% recorded once. The sequenced material came from peripheral blood. The source is an older woman with acute or convalescent COVID-19. CDR3s include the opening cysteine and the closing phenylalanine or tryptophan. The order of the fields is clone size, J gene, V gene, D gene, CDR3 DNA, CDR3 protein. D genes are given only for firm matches. Some rows mark clone size as missing; the rest say once, few, many or name a class of expanded clone.

>-|TRBJ1-2|TRBV27|TRBD1
TGTGCCAGCAGGACGGGGACAGGGGGACCAACTAACTATGGCTACACCTTC
CASRTGTGGPTNYGYTF
>-|TRBJ1-1|TRBV5-4|-
TGTGCCAGCAGCTTGATCCGGAACACTGAAGCTTTCTTT
CASSLIRNTEAFF
>-|TRBJ1-2|TRBV28|-
TGTGCCAGCAGTCCTTCAATCTCAGGGTTGAGGGGCTACACCTTC
CASSPSISGLRGYTF
>-|TRBJ2-2|TRBV28|-
TGTGCCAGCAGTTTATGGAGTTGGCAGGGAGGGAACACCGGGGAGCTGTTTTTT
CASSLWSWQGGNTGELFF
>-|TRBJ2-1|TRBV7-2|TRBD2
TGTGCCAGCAGGCGCGGGACTAGCGGGGGGGATGAGCAGTTCTTC
CASRRGTSGGDEQFF
>-|TRBJ1-4|TRBV4-2|-
TGTGCCAGCAGCCAAGATCCGGGGGGCTTGTATGAAAAACTGTTTTTT
CASSQDPGGLYEKLFF
>-|TRBJ1-2|TRBV2|-
TGTGCCAGCAGCGACGACAGGTTCTATGGCTACACCTTC
CASSDDRFYGYTF
>-|TRBJ1-1|TRBV18|-
TGTGCCAGCTCATTCAGTGAGAACACTGAAGCTTTCTTT
CASSFSENTEAFF
>-|TRBJ1-2|TRBV30|-
TGTGCCTGGAAAGGGGGTGGCTATGGCTACACCTTC
CAWKGGGYGYTF
>-|TRBJ2-1|TRBV5-1|TRBD2
TGCGCCAGCCGTAGCGGGGAGTCCTACAATGAGCAGTTCTTC
CASRSGESYNEQFF
>once|TRBJ1-6|TRBV3-1/TRBV3-2|-
TGTGCCAGCAGCCAGAGGTTCCCGGGTCTCTATAATTCACCCCTCCACTTT
CASSQRFPGLYNSPLHF
>-|TRBJ1-2|TRBV6-6|TRBD1
TGTGCCAGCAGTTACTTCGCCTCGGGACAGGGCTGGGGCTACACCTTC
CASSYFASGQGWGYTF
>-|TRBJ2-2|TRBV24-1|TRBD1
TGTGCCACCAGTGAGTCCGGGGCGGGACAGGGGAAGACCGGGGAGCTGTTTTTT
CATSESGAGQGKTGELFF
>-|TRBJ1-4|TRBV4-2|TRBD1
TGTGCCAGCAGCCCCCACGGGACAGGCCATTTTATAAATGAAAAACTGTTTTTT
CASSPHGTGHFINEKLFF
>-|TRBJ1-1|TRBV7-8|TRBD1
TGTGCCAGCAGCTTAGGTGGGACAGGGCGTCCGGTAGCTTTCTTT
CASSLGGTGRPVAFF
>once|TRBJ1-6|TRBV5-1|-
TGCGCCAGCAGCTTGGAGGGCTGGGGGGATTCACCCCTCCACTTT
CASSLEGWGDSPLHF
>-|TRBJ2-3|TRBV11-3|TRBD1
TGTGCCAGCAGCGCTCGACAGGGGAGAACAGATACGCAGTATTTT
CASSARQGRTDTQYF
>-|TRBJ1-2|TRBV7-5|-
TGTGCCCGCTTGTCCAACAGGGCTGGCTACACCTTC
CARLSNRAGYTF
>-|TRBJ2-2|TRBV18|TRBD1
TGTGCCAGCTCAGCCGGGACAGGGGAATTCAGGGAGCTGTTTTTT
CASSAGTGEFRELFF
>-|TRBJ1-1|TRBV6-5|-
TGTGCCAGCATGGCAGGCCGGAACACTGAAGCTTTCTTT
CASMAGRNTEAFF
>few|TRBJ1-2|TRBV4-2|TRBD1
TGTGCCAGCAGCTCTTTCCGGGACAGGGATGGCTACACCTTC
CASSSFRDRDGYTF
>-|TRBJ1-1|TRBV9|TRBD1
TGTGCCAGCAGCGTAGCGGGGAACAGGGGGCCCTGGGTTCCCACTGAAGCTTTCTTT
CASSVAGNRGPWVPTEAFF
>-|TRBJ1-2|TRBV29-1|-
TGCAGCGTTCTTCCCCTGACAGGTGCCCGAGCTAACTATGGCTACACCTTC
CSVLPLTGARANYGYTF
>-|TRBJ2-1|TRBV7-2|TRBD2
TGTGCCAGCAGCTTTCTAGCGGGAGCCTACAATGAGCAGTTCTTC
CASSFLAGAYNEQFF
>-|TRBJ1-6|TRBV29-1|-
TGCAGCGTTGGACAATTTCGTAATTCACCCCTCCACTTT
CSVGQFRNSPLHF
>few|TRBJ1-6|TRBV7-2|-
TGTGCCAGCAGCTTTGACAGGTCAAATTATTCACCCCTCCACTTT
CASSFDRSNYSPLHF
>-|TRBJ1-1|TRBV21-1|-
TGTGCCAGCATCCAGTCCTACAGGGGGCGCGGAGCTTTCTTT
CASIQSYRGRGAFF
>-|TRBJ2-7|TRBV10-3|-
TGTGCCATCAGTGTGACAGCCTACGAGCAGTACTTC
CAISVTAYEQYF
>-|TRBJ1-1|TRBV6-2/TRBV6-3|-
TGTGCCAGCAGTTACTCGGCAGGACAGCCGAACACTGAAGCTTTCTTT
CASSYSAGQPNTEAFF
>-|TRBJ1-6|TRBV6-5|-
TGTGCCAGCAACTCAGGGGTATCCTATAATTCACCCCTCCACTTT
CASNSGVSYNSPLHF
>-|TRBJ2-5|TRBV7-9|-
TGTGCCAGCAGCTCGGTGACTGGGACCCAGTACTTC
CASSSVTGTQYF
>once|TRBJ1-2|TRBV11-2|-
TGTGCCAGCAGCTTTGGTGGCAGCGATGGCTACACCTTC
CASSFGGSDGYTF
>-|TRBJ2-1|TRBV5-1|TRBD1
TGCGCCAGCACCCTACCGGGACAGGGTTCCAATGAGCAGTTCTTC
CASTLPGQGSNEQFF
>-|TRBJ2-2|TRBV4-1|TRBD2
TGCGCCAGCAGCCTGACTAGCGGGGGGTCGAACACCGGGGAGCTGTTTTTT
CASSLTSGGSNTGELFF
>-|TRBJ2-1|TRBV7-9|TRBD2
TGTGCCAGCAGCTTAGTGTCTAGCGGGGGGGCCAGTTACAATGAGCAGTTCTTC
CASSLVSSGGASYNEQFF
>-|TRBJ1-2|TRBV5-5|-
TGTGCCAGCAGCTTGGACAGGGATGGCTACACCTTC
CASSLDRDGYTF
>-|TRBJ1-2|TRBV19|-
TGTGCCAGTAGTATTGAGATCTACTATGGCTACACCTTC
CASSIEIYYGYTF
>-|TRBJ1-5|TRBV7-9|-
TGTGCCAGCAGCTTAGGAGGGAACCGGCCCCAGCATTTT
CASSLGGNRPQHF
>-|TRBJ2-3|TRBV7-2|-
TGTGCCAGCAGCTTAGGGGGGGGCCTGACCACAGATACGCAGTATTTT
CASSLGGGLTTDTQYF
>once|TRBJ1-2|TRBV6-1|TRBD1
TGTGCCAGCAGTGAAGCCCAGACAGGGAACTATGGCTACACCTTC
CASSEAQTGNYGYTF
>-|TRBJ2-1|TRBV19|TRBD2
TGTGCCAGTAGTACCCAGACTAGCGGGGGGGCCGGATACAATGAGCAGTTCTTC
CASSTQTSGGAGYNEQFF
>-|TRBJ2-7|TRBV12-3/TRBV12-4|-
TGTGCCAGCAGTTTACAACCTTACGGGGTTCAGTACTTC
CASSLQPYGVQYF
>-|TRBJ2-2|TRBV6-5|TRBD2
TGTGCCGCAAGCTTGGCGGGGGGGCTTACCGGGGAGCTGTTTTTT
CAASLAGGLTGELFF
>-|TRBJ1-2|TRBV5-6|TRBD1
TGTGCCAGCAGCTTGAGGGGACAGGGGGCTTGGGGCTACACCTTC
CASSLRGQGAWGYTF
>once|TRBJ1-3|TRBV7-9|-
TGTGCCAGCAGCCCAGACAGAACTGCTGGAAACACCATATATTTT
CASSPDRTAGNTIYF
>-|TRBJ2-1|TRBV30|-
TGTGCCTGGAGTAATCAGGGTATCTTCCGTGCCAATGAGCAGTTCTTC
CAWSNQGIFRANEQFF